The 19 T cell receptor beta chains below all came from one sample that was sequenced in a study of T-cell memory formation after mild COVID-19. TCRdb analysed the 5' RACE reads with MiXCR anew, one entry per CDR3 protein. The repertoire consists of 450,000 to 700,000 distinct CDR3 sequences, with about a sixth occurring once and the leading ten covering 9.5% to 15%. The specimen was PBMCs or a T cell subset sorted from them (not recorded which). The receptors were sampled from an adult woman who had mild COVID-19 (a few samples of this study predate the infection). Cell type and time point are not known.

V usage is TRBV6-6 and J usage is TRBJ2-7, with 11 bases lining up with TRBD2. Germline CDR1 MNHNY, CDR2 SVGAGI (reference sequence). The CDR3 contains 14 residues. V shed 4 bases, J shed 7 bases, and the junction held 6 bases outside the gene matches. For the CDR3, the DNA is TGTGCCAGCAGTTCGCTAGCGGGAGGATGGGAGCAGTACTTC. Translated: CASSSLAGGWEQYF.

The chain couples TRBV10-2 to TRBJ2-2; 7 positions match TRBD2. J lost 6 bases, V lost 7 bases, and 11 bases had no gene match. The CDR3 sequence is 15 residues long. Germline loops: CDR1 WSHSY, CDR2 SAAADI. CDR3 in DNA: TGCGCCAGCACTTCCCGTGGACTAGACCCCGGGGAGCTGTTTTTT. This translates into CASTSRGLDPGELFF.

J is TRBJ2-3 and V is TRBV7-8, with D perhaps TRBD1 (5 bases). CDR1 and CDR2 (germline): SGHVS, FQNEAQ. V was clipped by 1 base and J by 3 bases, with 17 bases between them. This CDR3 has 17 amino acids. CDR3 in amino acids: CASSLVVPGLTTDTQYF. The CDR3 DNA reads as TGTGCCAGCAGCTTAGTTGTCCCAGGGTTGACGACAGATACGCAGTATTTT.

The rearrangement joins TRBV4-1 to TRBJ1-1; maybe TRBD1 (6 bases). Per the germline V gene, CDR1 is MGHRA and CDR2 is YSYEKL. V was pared by 3 bases and J by 3 bases, with 17 bases between. The CDR3 length is 16 residues. CDR3 coding DNA: TGCGCCAGCAGCCAGAGCGAATCGGGGGCTCACACTGAAGCTTTCTTT. Its translation is CASSQSESGAHTEAFF.

V gene TRBV7-9 combines with J gene TRBJ2-7; no definite D call. Germline-derived CDR1 and CDR2 are SEHNR and FQNEAQ (reference sequence). V shed 5 bases and J shed 2 bases, with 13 bases lying between them. The CDR3 covers 14 residues. CDR3 region: CASSGTLDPYEQYF. The CDR3 nucleotides read TGTGCCAGCAGCGGCACCTTGGACCCCTACGAGCAGTACTTC. Drawing the rest from reference TRBV7-9 and TRBJ2-7, the complete variable domain is DTGVSQNPRHKITKRGQNVTFRCDPISEHNRLYWYRQTLGQGPEFLTYFQNEAQLEKSRLLSDRFSAERPKGSFSTLEIQRTEQGDSAMYLCASSGTLDPYEQYFGPGTRLTVT.

This clonotype was counted only a few times. The chain links TRBV5-1 to TRBJ2-2, with 15 positions matching TRBD2. With V trimmed by 3 bases and J by 7 bases, 13 bases remained unmatched. From germline, CDR1 is SGHRS and CDR2 YFSETQ. The CDR3 length is 19 residues. CDR3 residues: CASSSPGLAGGPFDGELFF. CDR3 nucleotide sequence: TGCGCCAGCAGCTCCCCAGGACTAGCGGGGGGGCCATTCGACGGGGAGCTGTTTTTT.

Many counts were recorded for this clonotype. The chain has TRBV24-1 and TRBJ2-3, with TRBD1 matching 10 bases. V lost 4 bases, J lost 3 bases, and 3 bases stayed unmatched. The CDR3 extends over 15 amino acids. The germline gives CDR1 KGHDR, CDR2 SFDVKD. The CDR3 nucleotides read TGTGCCACCAGTGACCCGGGACAGGGGACAGATACGCAGTATTTT. Translating gives CATSDPGQGTDTQYF.

This chain connects TRBV27 to TRBJ1-2; TRBD1 is a possible D gene (5 bases). V was pared by 6 bases and J by 2 bases, with 16 bases between. In germline, CDR1 is MNHEY, CDR2 SMNVEV (reference sequence). This CDR3 has 15 residues. CDR3 nucleotides: TGTGCCAGCAGCCTCACAGGAGAGGGAAACTATGGCTACACCTTC. This gives the protein CASSLTGEGNYGYTF.

Only a few counts were recorded for this clonotype. This chain uses TRBV24-1 with TRBJ2-1; TRBD2 aligns across 10 bases. From germline, CDR1 is KGHDR and CDR2 SFDVKD. The CDR3 runs to 15 residues. V was clipped by 1 base and J by 8 bases; unmatched bases: 4. The CDR3 DNA reads TGTGCCACCAGTGATTTACTAGCGGGAAGCGATGAGCAGTTCTTC. As protein: CATSDLLAGSDEQFF.

This clonotype was observed at least ten times. The chain couples TRBV5-6 to TRBJ1-2; D is unresolved. The V gene's germline CDR1 is SGHDT and CDR2 YYEEEE. V was cut by 0 bases and J by 4 bases, with 10 bases left in between. The CDR3 consists of 14 residues. The CDR3 DNA follows: TGTGCCAGCAGCTTGGGAGGCCCGGGCTATGGCTACACCTTC. As protein: CASSLGGPGYGYTF.

This clonotype has a count of ten or more. The chain couples TRBV5-1 to TRBJ2-1; TRBD1 agrees at 7 bases. In germline, CDR1 is SGHRS, CDR2 YFSETQ. CDR3 length: 15 residues. Trimming at V came to 1 base and at J to 8 bases, leaving 9 bases not matched to a gene. CDR3 sequence: CASSLLRQGIDEQFF. The CDR3 coding sequence is TGCGCCAGCAGCTTGTTGCGACAGGGAATTGATGAGCAGTTCTTC.

This clonotype was seen a few times. CDR3 sequence reads: CASGLISGSQNTQYF. The DNA for the CDR3 is TGTGCCAGCGGACTGATTAGCGGGAGCCAAAATACGCAGTATTTT. This sequence joins TRBV12-3 or TRBV12-4 and TRBJ2-3; 9 bases match TRBD2. The CDR3 sequence is 15 residues long. V shed 8 bases and J 7 bases; nucleotides not matched to a gene: 13.

This clonotype turned up a few times. This CDR3 reads CASSPLDSGLNTEAFF. CDR3 DNA sequence: TGTGCCAGCTCACCTCTCGATTCGGGGTTGAACACTGAAGCTTTCTTT. The chain has TRBV18 and TRBJ1-1; D not certain. CDR1 and CDR2 from the germline V gene are KGHSH and LQKENI. The V end lost 3 bases, the J end lost 0 bases, and 14 bases lay between the germline ends. The length of the CDR3 is 16 residues.

The chain recombines TRBV7-6 with TRBJ2-5; 14 bases match TRBD2. Germline CDR1 is SGHVS and CDR2 is FNYEAQ. Trimming at V came to 4 bases and at J to 1 base, leaving 5 bases not matched to a gene. The CDR3 loop spans 17 amino acids. CDR3 sequence (DNA): TGTGCCAGCAGCTCGGGACTAGCGGGGGAAACCCAAGAGACCCAGTACTTC. Translated, it gives CASSSGLAGETQETQYF. Filled out from reference TRBV7-6 and TRBJ2-5, the complete variable domain reads GAGVSQSPRYKVTKRGQDVALRCDPISGHVSLYWYRQALGQGPEFLTYFNYEAQQDKSGLPNDRFSAERPEGSISTLTIQRTEQRDSAMYRCASSSGLAGETQETQYFGPGTRLLVL.

This clonotype has just a few counts. The chain uses TRBV5-1 and TRBJ1-6; 7 nucleotides line up with TRBD1. Looked up from germline, CDR1 is SGHRS and CDR2 is YFSETQ. The junction had 3 bases not matched to a gene; V was cut back by 0 bases and J by 3 bases. The CDR3 sequence is 16 residues long. CDR3 sequence: CASSLGRQGYNSPLHF. The CDR3 region has the DNA TGCGCCAGCAGCTTGGGCCGACAGGGCTATAATTCACCCCTCCACTTT.

V and J are TRBV4-1 and TRBJ2-7; D may match TRBD1 or TRBD2 (5 bases each). Trimming shortened V by 3 bases and J by 1 base, and 19 bases separated the two germline ends. There are 17 residues in the CDR3. Looked up from germline, CDR1 is MGHRA and CDR2 is YSYEKL. As DNA, the CDR3 is TGCGCCAGCAGCCATCCCGGGGCTAGCTCCCCGTCCTACGAGCAGTACTTC. Translation gives CASSHPGASSPSYEQYF.

The chain recombines TRBV24-1 with TRBJ2-7, with 7 positions matching TRBD1. V lost 4 bases to trimming and J lost 5 bases; unmatched junction nucleotides: 10. CDR1 KGHDR and CDR2 SFDVKD come from the germline V gene. CDR3 length equals 15 residues. CDR3 bases: TGTGCCACCAGTGAGTATACAGGGGACGGTGACGAGCAGTACTTC. Encoded protein: CATSEYTGDGDEQYF.

The chain has TRBV5-1 and TRBJ2-1; a possible D gene is TRBD2 (5 bases). The CDR3 spans 15 residues. V was cut by 4 bases and J by 2 bases, with 13 bases left in between. Germline assignment: CDR1 SGHRS and CDR2 YFSETQ. CDR3 DNA: TGCGCCAGCAGCATATCCATGGAGGCCTACAATGAGCAGTTCTTC. This encodes CASSISMEAYNEQFF. Using reference TRBV5-1 and TRBJ2-1 for the parts outside the CDR3, the full variable domain is KAGVTQTPRYLIKTRGQQVTLSCSPISGHRSVSWYQQTPGQGLQFLFEYFSETQRNKGNFPGRFSGRQFSNSRSEMNVSTLELGDSALYLCASSISMEAYNEQFFGPGTRLTVL.

The V gene is TRBV19, the J gene TRBJ2-1, with 9 bases identical to TRBD2. This CDR3 region has 16 residues. J lost 2 bases, V lost 3 bases, and 5 bases had no gene match. Germline CDR1 reads LNHDA; CDR2 reads SQIVND (reference sequence). CDR3 amino acids: CASSMGLAYPYNEQFF. CDR3 nucleotides: TGTGCCAGTAGTATGGGACTAGCTTATCCCTACAATGAGCAGTTCTTC.